A single sample is the source of the 14 T cell receptor beta chains below, sequenced in a study of CD8+ T cells in alopecia areata. As to treatment: oral pan-JAK inhibitor, 5-10 mg twice daily. Sequencing templates came from extracted RNA that was reverse transcribed into cDNA. Repertoires were generated with immunoSEQ multiplex PCR, while TCRdb's copy carries only in-frame clones and drops some. The sample holds 150,000 to 200,000 clones; less than 65% are singletons and the top ten take 1%. Sample: CD4+ T cells sorted from blood, taken at week 24, from a patient treated with tofacitinib. All receptors come from a human donor with alopecia areata.

J is TRBJ2-4 and V is TRBV5-6, with 8 bases fitting TRBD1. V was clipped by 3 bases and J by 1 base; unmatched bases: 9. The CDR3 consists of 17 residues. The germline CDR1 and CDR2 sequences are SGHDT and YYEEEE. The CDR3 sequence is CASSSLSGGSAKNIQYF. The CDR3 DNA sequence: TGTGCCAGCAGCTCTTTGTCAGGGGGCTCGGCCAAAAACATTCAGTACTTC. The entire variable domain, with the rest obtained from reference TRBV5-6 and TRBJ2-4, is as follows: DAGVTQSPTHLIKTRGQQVTLRCSPKSGHDTVSWYQQALGQGPQFIFQYYEEEERQRGNFPDRFSGHQFPNYSSELNVNALLLGDSALYLCASSSLSGGSAKNIQYFGAGTRLSVL.

The J gene is TRBJ2-3, the V gene TRBV14; maybe TRBD1 (5 bases). Germline loops: CDR1 SGHDN, CDR2 FVKESK. V was cut by 1 base and J by 3 bases, with 11 bases left in between. This CDR3 has 15 amino acids. The CDR3 DNA reads as TGTGCCAGCAGCCAAGTCCTGGGGCGGACAGATACGCAGTATTTT. Its translation is CASSQVLGRTDTQYF.

V usage is TRBV25-1 and J usage is TRBJ1-2; no reliable D call. CDR3 length: 12 residues. V lost 5 bases to trimming and J lost 2 bases, with 6 bases between them. Looked up from germline, CDR1 is MGHDK and CDR2 is SYGVNS. This CDR3 reads CASSMTNYGYTF. CDR3 DNA: TGTGCCAGCAGTATGACCAACTATGGCTACACCTTC.

This clone was detected many times. The chain joins TRBV28 to TRBJ1-1; D is ambiguous. The CDR3 is made up of 13 amino acids. The V and J ends lost 5 bases and 1 base respectively, with 8 bases between them. Per germline, CDR1 MDHEN and CDR2 SYDVKM. CDR3 loop: CASSADGNTEAFF. The DNA for the CDR3 is TGTGCCAGCAGTGCGGACGGGAACACTGAAGCTTTCTTT.

This rearrangement joins TRBV25-1 to TRBJ1-4, with TRBD1 identical over 7 bases. Per the germline V gene, CDR1 is MGHDK and CDR2 is SYGVNS. The V segment lost 6 bases and the J segment 8 bases; nucleotides outside the gene matches: 6. The CDR3 covers 13 residues. The CDR3 loop reads CASRDRMREKLFF. The DNA of the CDR3 is TGTGCCAGCAGGGACAGGATGAGGGAAAAACTGTTTTTT.

This clone was recorded a few times. The genes are TRBV19 and TRBJ2-7, with 7 bases identical to TRBD2. The junction had 5 bases not matched to a gene; V was cut back by 4 bases and J by 2 bases. Germline values: CDR1 LNHDA, CDR2 SQIVND (reference sequence). The CDR3 consists of 14 residues. CDR3 in DNA: TGTGCCAGTAGTAGTTTGGGAGGGACCTACGAGCAGTACTTC. Amino acid sequence: CASSSLGGTYEQYF.

The chain couples TRBV6-5 to TRBJ1-1, with TRBD1 identical over 7 bases. In germline, CDR1 is MNHEY, CDR2 SVGAGI. The V and J ends lost 5 bases and 3 bases, in that order; junction bases with no gene match: 3. The CDR3 is 13 residues long. CDR3 coding DNA: TGTGCCAGCAGTCAAGACAGGGACACTGAAGCTTTCTTT. This sequence encodes CASSQDRDTEAFF.

The rearrangement links TRBV18 to TRBJ2-7; D ambiguous. Germline V CDR1 and CDR2: KGHSH, LQKENI. CDR3 length equals 13 residues. Trimming removed 2 bases at V and 6 bases at J, with 11 bases between. The CDR3 DNA reads TGTGCCAGCTCACCAGTTAGTCCCGGCGAGCAGTACTTC. Translation gives CASSPVSPGEQYF.

The gene calls are TRBV5-1 and TRBJ2-3; TRBD2 aligns across 7 bases. In germline, CDR1 is SGHRS, CDR2 YFSETQ. The CDR3 is made up of 15 amino acids. Trimming took 4 bases from V and 0 from J; bases not matched to a gene: 5. CDR3 nucleotides: TGCGCCAGCAGCCCAGGGCGGGGGAGCACAGATACGCAGTATTTT. Translated: CASSPGRGSTDTQYF.

V and J are TRBV29-1 and TRBJ2-1; D perhaps matches TRBD1 (6 bases). Germline V CDR1 and CDR2: SQVTM, ANQGSEA. The CDR3 is 12 amino acids. CDR3 protein: CRVGASYNEQFF. CDR3 sequence (DNA): TGCAGAGTGGGGGCCTCGTACAATGAGCAGTTCTTC.

This clone was observed a single time. The chain carries TRBV18 and TRBJ1-6; TRBD1 aligns across 8 bases. The trim removed 3 bases at V and 6 bases at J, leaving 4 bases unmatched. The CDR3 spans 15 residues. CDR1 is KGHSH, CDR2 LQKENI, per germline. CDR3 DNA sequence: TGTGCCAGCTCACCCGTTGGACAGGGTAATTCACCCCTCCACTTT. Its protein is CASSPVGQGNSPLHF.

The genes are TRBV7-9 and TRBJ2-7, with a possible D match to TRBD1 (6 bases). CDR3 length: 11 residues. Germline V gives CDR1 SEHNR, CDR2 FQNEAQ (reference sequence). Deletions cut 8 bases from V and 6 bases from J, with 11 bases between. The CDR3 reads CASQQGSEQYF. The CDR3 region has the DNA TGTGCCAGCCAACAGGGTAGCGAGCAGTACTTC.

Only a few counts were recorded for this clone. DNA of the CDR3: TGTGCCAGCAGGGGGGGACTGAACGGCTACACCTTC. It specifies CASRGGLNGYTF. The chain joins TRBV2 to TRBJ1-2; tentatively, D is TRBD1 (5 bases). This CDR3 comprises 12 residues. V lost 6 bases, J lost 8 bases, and 13 bases lay in between. Germline CDR1 and CDR2: SNHLY and FYNNEI.

Concerning this clone itself: One end of the junction does not line up with germline, which may come from a read error. The chain links TRBV11-2 to TRBJ2-4; D possibly uses TRBD1 or TRBD2 (5 bases each). The CDR3 contains 15 residues. Germline V gene data show CDR1 as SGHAT and CDR2 as FQNNGV. The CDR3 reads CASSLEAGTGNIQYF. As DNA, the CDR3 is TGTGCTAGCAGCTTAGAGGCCGGGACGGGGAACATTCAGTACTTC.